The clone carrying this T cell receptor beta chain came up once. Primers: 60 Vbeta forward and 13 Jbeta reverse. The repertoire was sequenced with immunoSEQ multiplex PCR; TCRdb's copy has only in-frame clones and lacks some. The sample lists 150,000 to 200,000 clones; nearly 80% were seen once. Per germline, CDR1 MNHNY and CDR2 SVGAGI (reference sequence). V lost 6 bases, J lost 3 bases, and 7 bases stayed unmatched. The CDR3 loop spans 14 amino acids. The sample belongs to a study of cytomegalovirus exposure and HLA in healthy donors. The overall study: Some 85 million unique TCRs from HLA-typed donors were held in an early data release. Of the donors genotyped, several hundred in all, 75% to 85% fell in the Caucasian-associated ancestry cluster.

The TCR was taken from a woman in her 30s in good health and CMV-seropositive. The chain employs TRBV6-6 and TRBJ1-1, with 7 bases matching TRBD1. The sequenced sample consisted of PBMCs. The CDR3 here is CASRPTGRDTEAFF. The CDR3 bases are TGTGCCAGCAGGCCGACAGGGCGGGACACTGAAGCTTTCTTT.